This T cell receptor (beta chain) stems from a study of regulatory T cells in long-lasting Graves disease. The CDR3 covers 13 residues. V was shortened by 5 bases and J by 6 bases, with 14 bases between the two germline ends. For TCR beta, libraries came from iRepertoire HTBI primers and Arm-PCR of CDR3 regions. TCRdb re-derived calls from the multiplex PCR reads in MiXCR, one entry per CDR3 protein. Altogether about 420,000 distinct CDR3 sequences are present, over 15% being singletons, with the ten largest covering 20% to 25%. Stated time point: newly diagnosed GD, antithyroid drugs for less than 3 months. The TCR library was made from RNA extracted from PBMCs. This clonotype was detected only a few times. As yet, its antigen is unknown. This could be a read error, since a much larger clone is one nucleotide away. Study-level points and caveats: Persistent Graves' patients possessed reduced TCR diversity relative to recently diagnosed ones. With persistent disease, TRBV28, TRBJ1-2 and TRBJ2-5 were the favored segments.

This sample also belongs to another study, concerning T cells in Graves' hyperthyroidism and ophthalmopathy. Per that paper: Diagnosis of hyperthyroidism was new in patients aged 18 to 65, and its duration was under 2 months. A first-round RT-PCR of the TCR CDR3 used the HTBI primer set.

The sequencing here drew on peripheral blood mononuclear cells (PBMCs), taken at new diagnosis, from a patient treated with antithyroid drugs. The clonotype originates from a woman aged 18-29 years with Graves disease. This chain connects TRBV12-3 or TRBV12-4 to TRBJ2-7; weak D call: TRBD1 (5 bases). The CDR3 loop reads CASSLEQVGEQYF. DNA of the CDR3: TGTGCCAGCAGTCTGGAACAGGTTGGCGAGCAGTACTTC.